One sample yielded the 10 T cell receptor beta chains listed below, sequenced in a study of human T cells and chemical hapten exposure. MiXCR, run by TCRdb on the RACE reads, gives a single entry per CDR3 protein. Among 250,000 or so distinct CDR3 sequences listed, around 7.7% were seen once. Time point here: pre-sensitization, week 0. Treatment of the sample: therapeutic diphenylcyclopropenone sensitization with weekly scalp DPC. Source: whole blood, taken in connection with sensitization to the hapten diphenylcyclopropenone (DPC). These receptors all come from a man aged 18-30 years with alopecia areata. Some clones in this sample may be carry-over from other donors' samples.

This clonotype came up a few times. The chain combines TRBV20-1 with TRBJ2-5; perhaps TRBD2 as D (5 bases). Looked up from germline, CDR1 is DFQATT and CDR2 is SNEGSKA (reference sequence). The CDR3 spans 12 residues. Trimming removed 3 bases at V and 4 bases at J, with 9 bases between. For the CDR3, the DNA is TGCAGTGCTAGGTGGAGCGGAGAGACCCAGTACTTC. Translation: CSARWSGETQYF.

As regards this clonotype: A much larger clone differs by one base, so this may be a read error. The chain combines TRBV3-1 with TRBJ2-3; unclear D gene. CDR1 and CDR2 (germline): LGHDT, YNNKEL (reference sequence). This CDR3 is built from 16 residues. CDR3 bases: TGTGCCAGCAGCCAAGATCTGGCATACAGCACAGATAAGCAGTATTTT. This sequence encodes CASSQDLAYSTDKQYF.

V gene TRBV7-6 combines with J gene TRBJ2-2; D perhaps matches TRBD2 (5 bases). Per the germline V gene, CDR1 is SGHVS and CDR2 is FNYEAQ. This CDR3 is 15 amino acids long. Trimming left V 5 bases short and J 5 bases short, with 15 bases between. The CDR3 loop reads CASSPVRDSTGELFF. The CDR3 DNA reads as TGTGCCAGCAGCCCAGTCCGGGATTCAACCGGGGAGCTGTTTTTT.

This sequence joins TRBV11-2 and TRBJ1-2; 8 bases line up with TRBD1. The CDR3 is 14 amino acids. CDR1 and CDR2 (germline): SGHAT, FQNNGV. V gave up 4 bases and J gave up 4 bases; unmatched junction bases: 5. CDR3 loop: CASSYGTGPYGYTF. The CDR3 nucleotides are TGTGCCAGCAGCTACGGGACAGGCCCCTATGGCTACACCTTC.

This clonotype has just one count. The chain is built from TRBV12-3 or TRBV12-4 and TRBJ2-3; 12 bases line up with TRBD2. The V gene end was trimmed by 7 bases and the J gene end by 0 bases; junction bases not matched to a gene: 5. This CDR3 has 16 amino acids. This CDR3 reads CASTTSGGPSTDTQYF. For the CDR3, the DNA is TGTGCCAGCACCACTAGCGGGGGGCCCAGCACAGATACGCAGTATTTT.

The table lists this clonotype with a few counts. This chain links TRBV5-1 with TRBJ2-3; D is perhaps TRBD1 or TRBD2 (6 bases each). V lost 4 bases and J lost 2, with 14 bases in between. The CDR3 totals 15 residues. Germline CDR1 reads SGHRS; CDR2 reads YFSETQ. The CDR3: CASSMGGRDTDTQYF. The CDR3 DNA reads as TGCGCCAGCAGCATGGGGGGCCGTGACACAGATACGCAGTATTTT.

The rearrangement uses TRBV6-5 and TRBJ1-2, with 7 bases identical to TRBD1. CDR3 length: 14 amino acids. V lost 5 bases to trimming and J lost 4 bases; unmatched junction nucleotides: 7. Germline lookup yields CDR1 MNHEY and CDR2 SVGAGI. CDR3 DNA: TGTGCCAGCAGTCTCCTTAAGGGGGCCTATGGCTACACCTTC. It is translated as CASSLLKGAYGYTF.

This clonotype has only a few counts. The chain recombines TRBV6-6 with TRBJ1-1, with unresolved D. Trimming shortened V by 6 bases and J by 8 bases, and 16 bases separated the two germline ends. This CDR3 has 13 amino acids. Per the germline V gene, CDR1 is MNHNY and CDR2 is SVGAGI (reference sequence). CDR3 nucleotide sequence: TGTGCCAGCAGGGAAATAGGGTTAGCCGAAGCTTTCTTT. Translating gives CASREIGLAEAFF.

In its sample, this clonotype was seen a few times. The chain joins TRBV6-5 to TRBJ2-3; D remains ambiguous. The ends were cut back, 4 bases at V and 4 bases at J, with 12 bases in the middle. The CDR3 sequence is 14 residues long. Per the germline V gene, CDR1 is MNHEY and CDR2 is SVGAGI. CDR3 region: CASSSNDRADTQYF. The DNA of the CDR3 is TGTGCCAGCAGTTCTAATGACCGGGCAGATACGCAGTATTTT.

Only a few counts were recorded for this clonotype. This chain joins TRBV14 and TRBJ2-3, with D uncertain. Germline lookup yields CDR1 SGHDN and CDR2 FVKESK. The CDR3 totals 16 residues. Trimming removed 0 bases at V and 3 bases at J, with 13 bases between. This CDR3 is CASSQDRVVWTDTQYF. The CDR3 DNA reads as TGTGCCAGCAGCCAAGATCGAGTGGTTTGGACAGATACGCAGTATTTT.